Reported below is one T cell receptor (beta chain). The antigen remains unidentified. The data originate from a study of shared clonotypes between healthy human individuals. The CDR3 length is 16 residues. Trimming pared 0 bases from V and 0 bases from J, leaving 12 bases between. The V gene's germline CDR1 is SGHRS and CDR2 YFSETQ. Sequencing was performed with immunoSEQ multiplex PCR; in TCRdb, only in-frame clones are kept and a portion is missing. The top ten hold 1.2% to 1.5% of the sample, which has some 1 million clones, under 80% seen once. General study points: Across subsets, estimated richness was generally greater for naive than for memory populations.

The specimen was memory CD4+ T cells sorted from blood. Subset in this sample: CD45RA-negative fraction. V and J are TRBV5-1 and TRBJ1-1; D is perhaps TRBD1 (6 bases). This sequence was found in a young man in good health. CDR3 coding DNA: TGCGCCAGCAGCTTGGGGGCAGGGGCGATGAACACTGAAGCTTTCTTT. It translates to CASSLGAGAMNTEAFF.